The clone carrying this T cell receptor beta chain was detected a few times. Sample time point: pre-sensitization, week 0. Noted treatment: therapeutic diphenylcyclopropenone sensitization with weekly scalp DPC. This entry comes from a study of human T cells and chemical hapten exposure. The CDR3 covers 17 residues. Trimming stripped 1 base from V and 4 bases from J, with 17 bases between. Germline CDR1 reads LGHNA; CDR2 reads YSLEER. One entry per CDR3 protein results from TCRdb running MiXCR on the RACE reads. The sample yields 350,000 to 400,000 distinct CDR3 sequences, 4.5% to 5.5% seen once. The chain is built from TRBV4-3 and TRBJ2-1; D is unclear. The sequence was obtained from a woman between 50 and 59 years old with alopecia areata. Some clones in this sample may be carry-over from other donors' samples. The starting material was whole blood, obtained in connection with sensitization to the hapten diphenylcyclopropenone (DPC). This CDR3 is CASSQAWTAPTYNEQFF. In nucleotides, the CDR3 is TGCGCCAGCAGCCAAGCTTGGACGGCCCCGACTTACAATGAGCAGTTCTTC.